A single sample gave rise to the 21 T cell receptor beta chains below, sequenced in a study of T cell responses to AZD1222 COVID-19 vaccine. TCRdb's copy holds only in-frame clones and misses some; the assay was immunoSEQ multiplex PCR. The data hold around 140,000 clones, with approximately 91% observed a single time. The sample here was peripheral blood, taken 28 days after the second AZD1222 dose. Receptors originate from an adult who received the AZD1222 COVID-19 vaccine.

This clone has more than one count but fewer than ten. V gene TRBV18 combines with J gene TRBJ1-4; D unclear. V was cut by 10 bases and J by 3 bases, with 12 bases left in between. Per germline, CDR1 KGHSH and CDR2 LQKENI. CDR3 length equals 13 residues. CDR3 sequence (DNA): TGTGCCACCACGGGAAACCCTAATGAAAAACTGTTTTTT. It translates to CATTGNPNEKLFF.

The chain links TRBV2 to TRBJ2-2; TRBD2 matches 12 bases. The CDR3 has 14 residues. Looked up from germline, CDR1 is SNHLY and CDR2 is FYNNEI. J was trimmed by 4 bases and V by 6 bases; bases with no gene match: 0. The CDR3 bases are TGTGCCAGCAGGACTAGCGGGAGCACCGGGGAGCTGTTTTTT. It yields the protein CASRTSGSTGELFF.

V is TRBV3-1 (or the pseudogene TRBV3-2) and J is TRBJ1-2, with 7 bases matching TRBD1. Looked up from germline, CDR1 is LGHDT and CDR2 is YNNKEL (reference sequence). The CDR3 spans 12 residues. The V segment lost 4 bases and the J segment 6 bases; nucleotides outside the gene matches: 2. CDR3 nucleotide sequence: TGTGCCAGCAGCCGCACAGGGGATGGCTACACCTTC. Residues: CASSRTGDGYTF.

The V call is TRBV6-2 or TRBV6-3, the J call TRBJ1-5; D perhaps matches TRBD1 (6 bases). V gave up 6 bases and J gave up 3 bases, with 12 bases separating them. The CDR3 has 14 residues. In germline, CDR1 is MNHEY, CDR2 SVGEGT. CDR3 protein: CASSWTAFNQPQHF. The CDR3 nucleotides are TGTGCCAGCAGCTGGACAGCTTTCAATCAGCCCCAGCATTTT.

The chain recombines TRBV9 with TRBJ1-4; TRBD1 might be the D (5 bases). Germline CDR1 and CDR2: SGDLS and YYNGEE. This CDR3 region has 15 residues. Trimming removed 3 bases at V and 0 bases at J, with 9 bases between. CDR3: CASSAGHATNEKLFF. Written as DNA, the CDR3 is TGTGCCAGCAGCGCCGGACACGCAACTAATGAAAAACTGTTTTTT.

J is TRBJ2-3 and V is TRBV10-3; the match to TRBD2 covers 11 bases. CDR1 and CDR2 from the germline V gene are ENHRY and SYGVKD. This CDR3 has 17 amino acids. After removal of 2 bases from V and 0 bases from J, the junction contained 4 bases not matched to a gene. In DNA form, the CDR3 reads TGTGCCATCAGTGAGGCTAGCGGGGGGTCTAGCACAGATACGCAGTATTTT. Its translation is CAISEASGGSSTDTQYF.

In this sample, this clone turned up once. The chain combines TRBV29-1 with TRBJ1-1; 9 nucleotides line up with TRBD1. Germline V CDR1 and CDR2: SQVTM, ANQGSEA. This CDR3 is built from 14 residues. V trimming: 7 bases; J trimming: 5 bases; junction bases outside the gene matches: 11. The CDR3 region has the DNA TGCAGCGCCCTTCGACAGGGGGAGAGGACTGAAGCTTTCTTT. It specifies CSALRQGERTEAFF.

This clone has a handful of counts. The V and J genes are TRBV23-1 and TRBJ1-2, with a weak D call TRBD1 (6 bases). TRBV23-1 qualifies as an ORF whose function is uncertain. The CDR3 totals 17 residues. Trimming left V 3 bases short and J 6 bases short, with 23 bases between. The CDR3 loop reads CASSQSGGDTKRDGYTF. DNA of the CDR3: TGCGCCAGCAGTCAGTCGGGAGGGGACACGAAACGGGATGGCTACACCTTC.

The chain uses TRBV4-2 and TRBJ2-3, with 7 bases lining up with TRBD1. Germline-derived CDR1 and CDR2 are LGHNA and YNFKEQ. V shed 0 bases and J 3 bases; nucleotides not matched to a gene: 6. CDR3 length: 16 amino acids. The CDR3, as DNA: TGTGCCAGCAGCCAAGACCCCGACAGGGTAACAGATACGCAGTATTTT. Its protein is CASSQDPDRVTDTQYF.

This chain links TRBV28 with TRBJ1-5; 7 bases are a match to TRBD1. The CDR3 runs 14 residues. Germline CDR1 and CDR2: MDHEN and SYDVKM. The J segment lost 0 bases and the V segment lost 4 bases, leaving 0 bases of the junction unmatched. DNA of the CDR3: TGTGCCAGCAGTTCAGGGGGTAGCAATCAGCCCCAGCATTTT. Its translation is CASSSGGSNQPQHF.

The chain links TRBV28 to TRBJ2-3, with D maybe TRBD2 (7 bases). The CDR3 length is 15 residues. In germline, CDR1 is MDHEN, CDR2 SYDVKM. The germline V and J ends were trimmed by 7 bases and 1 base, with 15 bases remaining between them. The CDR3 DNA is TGTGCCAGCATGGGGGCGGGAGATGGCACAGATACGCAGTATTTT. Amino acid sequence: CASMGAGDGTDTQYF.

The chain links TRBV30 to TRBJ2-2, with unresolved D. The V gene lost 4 bases and the J gene lost 0 bases, with 9 bases spanning the gap. Germline-derived CDR1 and CDR2 are GTSNPN and SVGIG (reference sequence). The CDR3 runs to 14 residues. CDR3 coding DNA: TGTGCCTGGACACTAAAGTCGAACACCGGGGAGCTGTTTTTT. This encodes CAWTLKSNTGELFF.

The chain couples TRBV6-1 to TRBJ1-5, with TRBD1 as a possible D gene (6 bases). This CDR3 has 13 amino acids. Trimming pared 2 bases from V and 6 bases from J, leaving 8 bases between. Germline V gene sequence: CDR1 MNHNS, CDR2 SASEGT. DNA for the CDR3: TGTGCCAGCAGTGAATCAGGGGTTCAGCCCCAGCATTTT. This gives the protein CASSESGVQPQHF.

This clone was recorded only once. This chain connects TRBV29-1 to TRBJ1-2; D possibly corresponds to TRBD1 (6 bases). The CDR3 has 14 residues. Trimming removed 3 bases at V and 4 bases at J, with 15 bases between. CDR1 and CDR2 (germline): SQVTM, ANQGSEA. The CDR3 spells CSVEGGQGPYGYTF. The CDR3 DNA reads TGCAGCGTTGAGGGGGGGCAGGGCCCCTATGGCTACACCTTC.

V and J are TRBV9 and TRBJ1-5, with D hard to call. The germline CDR1 and CDR2 sequences are SGDLS and YYNGEE. The CDR3 is 11 amino acids. Trimming removed 3 bases from V and 10 bases from J, with 8 bases in between. The CDR3 is CASSAPAPQHF. For the CDR3, the DNA is TGTGCCAGCAGCGCCCCCGCTCCCCAGCATTTT. Full variable domain (outside the CDR3, taken from reference TRBV9 and TRBJ1-5): DSGVTQTPKHLITATGQRVTLRCSPRSGDLSVYWYQQSLDQGLQFLIQYYNGEERAKGNILERFSAQQFPDLHSELNLSSLELGDSALYFCASSAPAPQHFGDGTRLSIL.

The chain recombines TRBV5-1 with TRBJ1-1; TRBD1 might be the D (5 bases). V lost 1 base and J lost 4, with 8 bases in between. The CDR3 length is 13 residues. Germline-derived CDR1 and CDR2 are SGHRS and YFSETQ. The CDR3 loop reads CASSLTGGTEAFF. As DNA, the CDR3 is TGCGCCAGCAGCTTGACCGGGGGCACTGAAGCTTTCTTT. The entire variable domain, with the rest obtained from reference TRBV5-1 and TRBJ1-1, is as follows: KAGVTQTPRYLIKTRGQQVTLSCSPISGHRSVSWYQQTPGQGLQFLFEYFSETQRNKGNFPGRFSGRQFSNSRSEMNVSTLELGDSALYLCASSLTGGTEAFFGQGTRLTVV.

The chain recombines TRBV5-8 with TRBJ1-2; D perhaps matches TRBD1 (5 bases). The CDR3 has 16 residues. The V end was cut by 6 bases, the J end by 4 bases, with 22 bases between. Germline CDR1 reads SGHTS; CDR2 reads YDEGEE. As DNA, the CDR3 is TGTGCCAGCAAGCGGGACTCAGGGCCCCTGGGCTATGGCTACACCTTC. Translated, it gives CASKRDSGPLGYGYTF.

The chain links TRBV24-1 to TRBJ2-3; 8 bases are a match to TRBD2. Germline CDR1 and CDR2: KGHDR and SFDVKD. V dropped 0 bases and J dropped 5; count of bases not matched to a gene: 18. The CDR3 is 20 amino acids. The CDR3 here is CATSDLLATDEAGGGDTQYF. The CDR3 bases are TGTGCCACCAGTGATTTGCTAGCCACCGATGAGGCGGGAGGAGGAGATACGCAGTATTTT.

The chain links TRBV5-1 to TRBJ1-4, with 7 positions matching TRBD1. Per the germline V gene, CDR1 is SGHRS and CDR2 is YFSETQ. The CDR3 is 14 residues long. The V segment lost 2 bases and the J segment 7 bases; nucleotides outside the gene matches: 5. The CDR3 DNA reads TGCGCCAGCAGCTTCAGACAGGGCCGTGAAAAACTGTTTTTT. Residues: CASSFRQGREKLFF.

The chain links TRBV7-2 to TRBJ2-2; a weak D match, TRBD2 (5 bases). The germline gives CDR1 SGHTA, CDR2 FQGNSA. Trimming left V 6 bases short and J 3 bases short, with 14 bases between. This CDR3 is built from 15 residues. CDR3 loop: CASRRPGVHTGELFF. In DNA form, the CDR3 reads TGTGCCAGCAGGCGTCCCGGGGTACACACCGGGGAGCTGTTTTTT.

The V call is TRBV9, the J call TRBJ2-3; D gene ambiguous. The CDR3 totals 16 residues. Germline loops: CDR1 SGDLS, CDR2 YYNGEE. The V end lost 0 bases, the J end lost 2 bases, and 13 bases lay between the germline ends. The CDR3: CASSVDPPGPTDTQYF. The CDR3, as DNA: TGTGCCAGCAGCGTAGACCCCCCTGGACCCACAGATACGCAGTATTTT.